The sequence of this T cell receptor (beta chain) was determined in a study of cytomegalovirus exposure and HLA in healthy donors. For the study at large: The same platform was used for the approximately 120 validation repertoires as for the approximately 670 first-cohort repertoires, as reported in a later analysis.

Some clones are missing from TCRdb's copy, which holds only in-frame ones; the method was immunoSEQ multiplex PCR. The sample contains some 150,000 clones, 85% to 90% of which appear only once. In its sample, this clone was seen once. Trimming left V 4 bases short and J 2 bases short, with 9 bases between. This CDR3 comprises 15 residues. Germline CDR1 is LGHNA and CDR2 is YSLEER. What was sequenced was PBMCs. The chain recombines TRBV4-3 with TRBJ2-6; the D is unclear. This TCR was sampled from a man aged 18 to 29 in good health and CMV-seronegative. In DNA, the CDR3 is TGCGCCAGCAGCCCCGGGTACCCTGGGGCCAACGTCCTGACTTTC. Amino acids: CASSPGYPGANVLTF.